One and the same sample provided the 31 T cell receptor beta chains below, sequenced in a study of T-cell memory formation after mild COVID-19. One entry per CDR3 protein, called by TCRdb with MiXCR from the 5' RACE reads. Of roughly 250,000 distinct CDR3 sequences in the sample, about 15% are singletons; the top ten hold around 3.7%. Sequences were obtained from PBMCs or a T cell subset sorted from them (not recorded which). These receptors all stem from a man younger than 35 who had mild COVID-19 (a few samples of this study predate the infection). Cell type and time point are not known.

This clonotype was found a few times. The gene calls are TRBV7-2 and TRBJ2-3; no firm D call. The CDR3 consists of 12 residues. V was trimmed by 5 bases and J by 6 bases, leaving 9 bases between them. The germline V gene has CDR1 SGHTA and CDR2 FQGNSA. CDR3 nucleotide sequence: TGTGCCAGCAGCCCCTTTATGGATACGCAGTATTTT. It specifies CASSPFMDTQYF.

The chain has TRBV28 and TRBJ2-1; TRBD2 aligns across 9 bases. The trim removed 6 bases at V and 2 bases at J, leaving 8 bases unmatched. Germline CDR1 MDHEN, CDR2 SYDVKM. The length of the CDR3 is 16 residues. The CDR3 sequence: CASRSGAGGPYNEQFF. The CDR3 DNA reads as TGTGCCAGCAGGTCTGGAGCGGGGGGCCCCTACAATGAGCAGTTCTTC.

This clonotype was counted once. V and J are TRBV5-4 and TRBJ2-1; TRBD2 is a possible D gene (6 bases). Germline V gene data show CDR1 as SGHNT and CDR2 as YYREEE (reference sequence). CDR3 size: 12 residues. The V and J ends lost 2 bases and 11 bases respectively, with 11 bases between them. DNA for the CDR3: TGTGCCAGCAGCTTTGAGACTAGTAAGCAGTTCTTC. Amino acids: CASSFETSKQFF.

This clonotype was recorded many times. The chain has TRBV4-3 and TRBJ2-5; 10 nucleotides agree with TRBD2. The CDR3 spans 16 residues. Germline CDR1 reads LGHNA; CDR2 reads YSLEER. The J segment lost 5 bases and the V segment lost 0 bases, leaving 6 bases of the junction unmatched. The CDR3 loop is CASSQDPSGGWETQYF. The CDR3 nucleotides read TGCGCCAGCAGCCAAGATCCTAGCGGGGGATGGGAGACCCAGTACTTC.

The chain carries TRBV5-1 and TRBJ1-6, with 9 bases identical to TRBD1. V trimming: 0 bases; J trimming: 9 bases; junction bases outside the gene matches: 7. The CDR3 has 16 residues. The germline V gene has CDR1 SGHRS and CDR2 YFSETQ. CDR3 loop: CASSLEFGTGSSPLHF. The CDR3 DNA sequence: TGCGCCAGCAGCTTGGAGTTCGGGACAGGGTCTTCACCCCTCCACTTT.

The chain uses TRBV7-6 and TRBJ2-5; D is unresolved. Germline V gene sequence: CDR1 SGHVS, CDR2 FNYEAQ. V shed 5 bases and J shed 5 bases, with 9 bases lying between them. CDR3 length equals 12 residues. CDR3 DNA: TGTGCCAGCAGCCGTAGCCGCGAGACCCAGTACTTC. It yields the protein CASSRSRETQYF.

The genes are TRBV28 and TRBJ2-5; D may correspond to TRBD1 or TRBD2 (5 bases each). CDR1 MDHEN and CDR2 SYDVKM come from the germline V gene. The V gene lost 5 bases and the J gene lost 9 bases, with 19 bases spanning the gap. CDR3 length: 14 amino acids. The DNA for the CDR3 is TGTGCCAGCAGTGTTAGGGACGGTGGTAGGGCCCAGTACTTC. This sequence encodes CASSVRDGGRAQYF.

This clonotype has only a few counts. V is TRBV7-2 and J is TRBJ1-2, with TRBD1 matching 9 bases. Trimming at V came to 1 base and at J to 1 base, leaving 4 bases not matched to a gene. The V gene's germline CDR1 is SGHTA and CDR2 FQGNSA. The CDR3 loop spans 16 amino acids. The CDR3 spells CASSLGVTGGNYGYTF. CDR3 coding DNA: TGTGCCAGCAGCTTAGGGGTGACAGGGGGTAACTATGGCTACACCTTC.

The CDR3 loop reads CASSLGSEGDGYTF. As DNA, the CDR3 is TGCGCCAGCAGCTTAGGATCCGAGGGGGATGGCTACACCTTC. This sequence joins TRBV5-1 and TRBJ1-2; D possibly corresponds to TRBD1 (6 bases). Germline V CDR1 and CDR2: SGHRS, YFSETQ. The CDR3 runs 14 residues. Trimming removed 2 bases at V and 6 bases at J, with 14 bases between.

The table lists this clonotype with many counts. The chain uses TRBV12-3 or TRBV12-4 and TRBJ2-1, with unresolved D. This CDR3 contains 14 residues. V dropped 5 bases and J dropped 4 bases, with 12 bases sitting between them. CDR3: CASSPDGRYNEQFF. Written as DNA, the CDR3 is TGTGCCAGCAGTCCGGACGGGCGATACAATGAGCAGTTCTTC.

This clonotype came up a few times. The CDR3: CASSYDGQDIRTDTQYF. The DNA of the CDR3 is TGTGCCAGCAGTTACGACGGACAGGACATCCGCACAGATACGCAGTATTTT. The J gene is TRBJ2-3, the V gene TRBV28; 7 nucleotides agree with TRBD1. This CDR3 contains 17 residues. V shed 4 bases and J 1 base; nucleotides not matched to a gene: 11. The germline V gene has CDR1 MDHEN and CDR2 SYDVKM.

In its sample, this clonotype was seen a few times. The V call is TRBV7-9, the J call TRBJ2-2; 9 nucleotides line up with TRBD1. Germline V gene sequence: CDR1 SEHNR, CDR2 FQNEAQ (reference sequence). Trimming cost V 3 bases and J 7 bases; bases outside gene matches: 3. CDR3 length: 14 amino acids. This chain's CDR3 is CASSFGQGIGELFF. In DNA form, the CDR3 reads TGTGCCAGCAGCTTCGGACAGGGGATCGGGGAGCTGTTTTTT.

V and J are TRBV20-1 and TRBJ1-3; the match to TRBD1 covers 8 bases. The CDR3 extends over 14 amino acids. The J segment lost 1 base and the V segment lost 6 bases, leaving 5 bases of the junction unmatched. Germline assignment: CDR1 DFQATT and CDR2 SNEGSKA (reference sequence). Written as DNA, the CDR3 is TGCAGTGCGAGGAGGACAGGGTCTGGAAACACCATATATTTT. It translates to CSARRTGSGNTIYF.

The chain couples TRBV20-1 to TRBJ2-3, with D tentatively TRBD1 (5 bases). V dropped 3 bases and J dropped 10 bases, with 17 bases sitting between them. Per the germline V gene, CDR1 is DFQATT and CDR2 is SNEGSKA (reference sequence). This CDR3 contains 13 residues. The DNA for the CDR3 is TGCAGTGCTAGGGTCCCCAGGGCCACCGCGCAGTATTTT. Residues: CSARVPRATAQYF.

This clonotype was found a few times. The CDR3 DNA is TGCAGTGCTAGAGCGGCCCCTCTCAGGGGCTACACCTTC. Translated: CSARAAPLRGYTF. This chain joins TRBV20-1 and TRBJ1-2, with D hard to call. The ends were cut back, 1 base at V and 8 bases at J, with 14 bases in the middle. Germline V gene sequence: CDR1 DFQATT, CDR2 SNEGSKA (reference sequence). This CDR3 is built from 13 residues.

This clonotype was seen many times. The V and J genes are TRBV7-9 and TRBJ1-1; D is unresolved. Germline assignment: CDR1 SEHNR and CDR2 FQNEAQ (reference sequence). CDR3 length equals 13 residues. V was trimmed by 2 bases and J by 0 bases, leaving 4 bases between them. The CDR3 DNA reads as TGTGCCAGCAGCTTAACAATGAACACTGAAGCTTTCTTT. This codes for CASSLTMNTEAFF.

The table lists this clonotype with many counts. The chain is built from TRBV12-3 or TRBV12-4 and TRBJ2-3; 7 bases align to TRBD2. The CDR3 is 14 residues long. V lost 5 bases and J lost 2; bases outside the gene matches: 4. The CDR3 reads CASSGTTHTDTQYF. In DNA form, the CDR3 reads TGTGCCAGCAGTGGGACTACCCACACAGATACGCAGTATTTT.

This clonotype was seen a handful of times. CDR3 coding DNA: TGTGCCAGCAGTTACAAAGTCCAGGGCCTTTGGAACACCGGGGAGCTGTTTTTT. This codes for CASSYKVQGLWNTGELFF. The rearrangement uses TRBV6-5 and TRBJ2-2; D perhaps matches TRBD1 (5 bases). Germline V gene sequence: CDR1 MNHEY, CDR2 SVGAGI. CDR3 length equals 18 residues. Trimming cost V 2 bases and J 1 base, with 17 bases left between them.

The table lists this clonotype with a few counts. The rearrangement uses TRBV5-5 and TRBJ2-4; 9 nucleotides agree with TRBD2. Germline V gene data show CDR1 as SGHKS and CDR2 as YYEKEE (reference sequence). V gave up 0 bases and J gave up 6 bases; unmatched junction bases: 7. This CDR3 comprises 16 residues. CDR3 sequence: CASSLVGSGGPNIQYF. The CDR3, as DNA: TGTGCCAGCAGCTTGGTTGGTAGCGGGGGACCAAACATTCAGTACTTC.

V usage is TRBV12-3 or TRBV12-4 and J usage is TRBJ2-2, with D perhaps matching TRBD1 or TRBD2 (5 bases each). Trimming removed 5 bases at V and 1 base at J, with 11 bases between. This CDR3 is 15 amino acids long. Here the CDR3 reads CASSPGRMNTGELFF. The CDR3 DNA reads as TGTGCCAGCAGTCCGGGACGGATGAACACCGGGGAGCTGTTTTTT.

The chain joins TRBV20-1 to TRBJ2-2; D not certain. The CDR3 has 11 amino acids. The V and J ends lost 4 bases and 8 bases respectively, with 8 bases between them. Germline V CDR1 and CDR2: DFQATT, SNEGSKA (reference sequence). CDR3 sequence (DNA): TGCAGTGCTATCCCCCGGGGGGAGCTGTTTTTT. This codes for CSAIPRGELFF.

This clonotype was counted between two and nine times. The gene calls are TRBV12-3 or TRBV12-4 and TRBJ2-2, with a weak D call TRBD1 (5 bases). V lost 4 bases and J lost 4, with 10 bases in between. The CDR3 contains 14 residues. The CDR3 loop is CASSSRVGTGELFF. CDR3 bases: TGTGCCAGCAGTTCCAGGGTGGGCACCGGGGAGCTGTTTTTT.

The CDR3, as DNA: TGTGCCAGCAGCTCGGGCAGTGTCACCGGGGAGCTGTTTTTT. Amino acids: CASSSGSVTGELFF. The V gene is TRBV7-2, the J gene TRBJ2-2; D not certain. CDR1 is SGHTA, CDR2 FQGNSA, per germline. There are 14 residues in the CDR3. Trimming shortened V by 4 bases and J by 4 bases, and 10 bases separated the two germline ends. Full variable domain (outside the CDR3, taken from reference TRBV7-2 and TRBJ2-2): GAGVSQSPSNKVTEKGKDVELRCDPISGHTALYWYRQSLGQGLEFLIYFQGNSAPDKSGLPSDRFSAERTGGSVSTLTIQRTQQEDSAVYLCASSSGSVTGELFFGEGSRLTVL.

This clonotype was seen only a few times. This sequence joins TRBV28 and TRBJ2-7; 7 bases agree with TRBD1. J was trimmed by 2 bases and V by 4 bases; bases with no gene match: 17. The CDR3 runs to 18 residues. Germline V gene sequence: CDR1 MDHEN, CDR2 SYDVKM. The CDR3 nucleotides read TGTGCCAGCAGTTCTTATTGGGCCCCTCGACAGGGCACCTACGAGCAGTACGTC. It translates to CASSSYWAPRQGTYEQYV.

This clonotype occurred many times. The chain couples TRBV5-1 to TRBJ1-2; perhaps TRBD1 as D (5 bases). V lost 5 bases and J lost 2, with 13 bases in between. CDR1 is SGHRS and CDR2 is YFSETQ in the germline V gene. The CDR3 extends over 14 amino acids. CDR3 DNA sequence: TGCGCCAGCAGATCGCCCCGGGGGAACTATGGCTACACCTTC. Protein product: CASRSPRGNYGYTF.

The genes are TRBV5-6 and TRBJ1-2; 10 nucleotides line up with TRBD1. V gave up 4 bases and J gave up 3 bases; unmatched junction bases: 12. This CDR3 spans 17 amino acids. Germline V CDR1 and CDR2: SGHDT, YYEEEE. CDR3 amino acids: CASSLGQGLFPHYGYTF. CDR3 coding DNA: TGTGCCAGCAGCCTGGGACAGGGGTTATTTCCCCACTATGGCTACACCTTC.

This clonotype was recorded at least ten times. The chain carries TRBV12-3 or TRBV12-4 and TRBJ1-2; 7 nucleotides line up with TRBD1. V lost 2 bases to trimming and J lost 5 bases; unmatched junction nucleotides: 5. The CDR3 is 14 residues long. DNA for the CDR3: TGTGCCAGCAGTTTATCCCGCAGGGGGTATGGCTACACCTTC. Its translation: CASSLSRRGYGYTF.

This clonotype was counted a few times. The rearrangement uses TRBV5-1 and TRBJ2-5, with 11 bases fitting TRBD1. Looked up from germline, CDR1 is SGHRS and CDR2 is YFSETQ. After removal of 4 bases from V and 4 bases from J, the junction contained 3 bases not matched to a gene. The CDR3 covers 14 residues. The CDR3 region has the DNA TGCGCCAGCAGCCGGACAGGGGGCAGAGAGACCCAGTACTTC. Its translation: CASSRTGGRETQYF.

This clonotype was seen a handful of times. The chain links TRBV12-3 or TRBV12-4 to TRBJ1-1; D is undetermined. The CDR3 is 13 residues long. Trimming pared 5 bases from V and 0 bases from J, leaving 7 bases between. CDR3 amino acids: CASSRAMNTEAFF. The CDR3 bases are TGTGCCAGCAGTCGAGCAATGAACACTGAAGCTTTCTTT.

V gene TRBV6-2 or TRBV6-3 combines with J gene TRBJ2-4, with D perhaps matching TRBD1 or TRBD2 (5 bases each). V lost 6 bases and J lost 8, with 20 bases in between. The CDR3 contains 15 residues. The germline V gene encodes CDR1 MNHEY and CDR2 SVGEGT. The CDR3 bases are TGTGCCAGCAGGACCCCAGGGATACGGGGAGACATTCAGTACTTC. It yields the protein CASRTPGIRGDIQYF.

DNA of the CDR3: TGTGCCACCAGCCAGGGCAGGGTCACAGATACGCAGTATTTT. It translates to CATSQGRVTDTQYF. V and J are TRBV15 and TRBJ2-3; tentative D call: TRBD1 (5 bases). The CDR3 totals 14 residues. Germline lookup yields CDR1 LNHNV and CDR2 YYDKDF (reference sequence). V dropped 5 bases and J dropped 2 bases, with 11 bases sitting between them.